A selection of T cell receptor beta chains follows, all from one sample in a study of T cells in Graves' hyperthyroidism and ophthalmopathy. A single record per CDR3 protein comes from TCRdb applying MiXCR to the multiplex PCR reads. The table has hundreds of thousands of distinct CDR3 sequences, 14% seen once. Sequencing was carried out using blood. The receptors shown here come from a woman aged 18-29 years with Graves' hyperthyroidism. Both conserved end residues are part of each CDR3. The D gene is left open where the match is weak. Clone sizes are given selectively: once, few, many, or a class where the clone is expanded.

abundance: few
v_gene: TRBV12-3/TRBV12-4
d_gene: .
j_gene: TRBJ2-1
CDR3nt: TGTGCCAGCAGTCTCGAACAGGGTACCTACAATGAGCAGTTCTTC
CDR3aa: CASSLEQGTYNEQFF

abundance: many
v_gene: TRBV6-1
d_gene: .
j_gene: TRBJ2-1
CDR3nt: TGTGCCAGCAGTGAAGACCGGGTAAACTACAATGAGCAGTTCTTC
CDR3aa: CASSEDRVNYNEQFF

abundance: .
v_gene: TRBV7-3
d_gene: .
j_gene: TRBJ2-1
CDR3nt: TGTGCCAGCAGCTTAAAGGCGGCAAGAGGCAATGAGCAGTTCTTC
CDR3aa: CASSLKAARGNEQFF

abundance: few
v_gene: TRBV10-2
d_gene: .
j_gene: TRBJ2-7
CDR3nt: TGCGCCAGCAGTGGTCCGGGACGGTCCTACGAGCAGTACTTC
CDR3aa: CASSGPGRSYEQYF

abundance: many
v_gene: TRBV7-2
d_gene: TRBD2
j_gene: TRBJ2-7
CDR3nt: TGTGCCAGCAGCTTACAGGGACTAGCGGGCGCCTACGAGCAGTACTTC
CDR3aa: CASSLQGLAGAYEQYF

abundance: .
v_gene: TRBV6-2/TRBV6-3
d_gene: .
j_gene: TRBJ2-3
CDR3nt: TGTGCCAGCAGTTACCGTGGACGGGCGGGAGATACGCAGTATTTT
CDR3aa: CASSYRGRAGDTQYF

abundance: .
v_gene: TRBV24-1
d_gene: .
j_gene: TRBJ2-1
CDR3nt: TGTGCCACCAGTGATTCCGGACGAGTCTCCTACAATGAGCAGTTCTTC
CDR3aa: CATSDSGRVSYNEQFF

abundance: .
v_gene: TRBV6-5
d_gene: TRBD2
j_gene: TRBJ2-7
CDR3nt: TGTGCCAGCAGTTACTCGACTAGCGGGAGTATGGCGCAGTACTTC
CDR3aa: CASSYSTSGSMAQYF

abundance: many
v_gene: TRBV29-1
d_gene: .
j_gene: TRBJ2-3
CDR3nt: TGCAGCGTTGAGGCAGGGAGCACAGATACGCAGTATTTT
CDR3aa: CSVEAGSTDTQYF

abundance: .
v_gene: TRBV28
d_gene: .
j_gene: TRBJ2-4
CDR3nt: TGTGCCAGCAGTTTGGAGGGTCTAGCCAAAAACATTCAGTACTTC
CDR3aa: CASSLEGLAKNIQYF

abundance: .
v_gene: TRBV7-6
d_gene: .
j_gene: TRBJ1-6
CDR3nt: TGTGCCAGCAGCTTAGAACGAGAAGGGTATTCACCCCTCCACTTT
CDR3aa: CASSLEREGYSPLHF

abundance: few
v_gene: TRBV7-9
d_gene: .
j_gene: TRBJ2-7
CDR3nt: TGTGCCAGCAGCTCCCCCCCCAGTACCGAGCAGTACTTC
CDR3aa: CASSSPPSTEQYF

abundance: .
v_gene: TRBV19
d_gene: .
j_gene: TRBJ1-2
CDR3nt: TGTGCCAGTACGGTCGGCCAGGTCTATGGCTACACCTTC
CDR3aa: CASTVGQVYGYTF

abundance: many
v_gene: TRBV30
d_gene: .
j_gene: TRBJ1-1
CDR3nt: TGTGCCTGGAGACAGGGGAACACTGAAGCTTTCTTT
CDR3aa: CAWRQGNTEAFF

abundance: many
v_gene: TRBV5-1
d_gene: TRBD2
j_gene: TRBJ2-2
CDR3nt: TGCGCCAGCGGTTCGACTAGCGGGATAAACGGGGAGCTGTTTTTT
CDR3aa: CASGSTSGINGELFF

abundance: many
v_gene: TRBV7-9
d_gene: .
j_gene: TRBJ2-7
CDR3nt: TGTGCCAGCAGGACAACCTCCTACGAGCAGTACTTC
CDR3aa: CASRTTSYEQYF

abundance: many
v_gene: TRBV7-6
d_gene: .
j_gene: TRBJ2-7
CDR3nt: TGTGCCAGCAGCTTAGCGGCCGGGACCTGGGGGTACGAGCAGTACTTC
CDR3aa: CASSLAAGTWGYEQYF

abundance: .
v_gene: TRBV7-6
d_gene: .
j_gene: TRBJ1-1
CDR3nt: TGTGCCAGCAGCCTCATGGGGCCGAACACTGAAGCTTTCTTT
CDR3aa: CASSLMGPNTEAFF

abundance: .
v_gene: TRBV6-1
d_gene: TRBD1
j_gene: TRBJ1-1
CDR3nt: TGTGCCAGCACCAGGACAGGGGTGGGGACTGAAGCTTTCTTT
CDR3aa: CASTRTGVGTEAFF

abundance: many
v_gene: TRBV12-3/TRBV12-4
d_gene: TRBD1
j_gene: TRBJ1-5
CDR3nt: TGTGCCAGTGGCGGGACAGGGCTGGGCAATCAGCCCCAGCATTTT
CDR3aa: CASGGTGLGNQPQHF

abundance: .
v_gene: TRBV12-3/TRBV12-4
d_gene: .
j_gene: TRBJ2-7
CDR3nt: TGTGCCAGCGGTTTAGTCAGTTCCTACGAGCAGTACTTC
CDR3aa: CASGLVSSYEQYF

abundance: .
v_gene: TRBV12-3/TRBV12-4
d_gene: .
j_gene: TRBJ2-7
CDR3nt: TGTGCCAGCAGTTCACGGGAGACGAGCTCCTACGAGCAGTACTTC
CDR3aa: CASSSRETSSYEQYF

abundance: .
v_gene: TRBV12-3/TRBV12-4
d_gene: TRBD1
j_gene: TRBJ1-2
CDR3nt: TGTGCCAGCAGTTCCTGGGGGCGAACAGGGGGCGATCGGGGCTACACCTTC
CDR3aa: CASSSWGRTGGDRGYTF

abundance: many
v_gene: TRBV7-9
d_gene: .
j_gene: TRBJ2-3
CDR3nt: TGTGCCAGCAGCCCGCCCCGACCCCGCCCAGATACGCAGTATTTT
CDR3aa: CASSPPRPRPDTQYF

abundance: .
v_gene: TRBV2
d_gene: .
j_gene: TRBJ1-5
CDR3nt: TGTGCCGGCAGTGAAGCGGGGGGCCATCAGCCCCAGCATTTT
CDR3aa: CAGSEAGGHQPQHF

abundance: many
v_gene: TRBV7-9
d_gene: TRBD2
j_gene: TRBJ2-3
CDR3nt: TGTGCCAGCAGCTTGACTAGCGGAACTAGCACAGATACGCAGTATTTT
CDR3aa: CASSLTSGTSTDTQYF

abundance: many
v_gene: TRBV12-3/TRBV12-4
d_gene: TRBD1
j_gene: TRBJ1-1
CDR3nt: TGTGCCAGCACAGCCCATACCGCGCAGGGGGCCAGCGGAGCTTTCTTT
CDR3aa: CASTAHTAQGASGAFF

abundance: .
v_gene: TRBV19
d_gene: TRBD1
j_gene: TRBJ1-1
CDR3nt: TGTGCCAGTAGTCCGGACAGGGCGGGCACTGAAGCTTTCTTT
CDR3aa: CASSPDRAGTEAFF

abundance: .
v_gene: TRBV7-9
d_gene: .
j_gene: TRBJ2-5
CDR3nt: TGTGCCAGCAGCTTATCCTATCAAGAGACCCAGTACTTC
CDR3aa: CASSLSYQETQYF

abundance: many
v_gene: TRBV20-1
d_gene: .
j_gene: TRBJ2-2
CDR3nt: TGCAGTGCTGAGTCTCCCTCGGGTACCGGGGAGCTGTTTTTT
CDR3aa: CSAESPSGTGELFF

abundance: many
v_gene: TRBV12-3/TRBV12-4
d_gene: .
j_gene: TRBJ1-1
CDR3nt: TGTGCCAGCAGCTTAGGGGGTATCACTGAAGCTTTCTTT
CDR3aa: CASSLGGITEAFF

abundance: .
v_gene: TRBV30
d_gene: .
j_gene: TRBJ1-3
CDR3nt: TGTGCCTGGCGTCTGGGGTCGGCTGGAAACACCATATATTTT
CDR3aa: CAWRLGSAGNTIYF

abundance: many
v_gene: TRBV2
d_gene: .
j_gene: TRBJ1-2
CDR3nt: TGTGCCAGCAGTGCGAAAACCGGGACACTCTATGGCTACACCTTC
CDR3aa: CASSAKTGTLYGYTF

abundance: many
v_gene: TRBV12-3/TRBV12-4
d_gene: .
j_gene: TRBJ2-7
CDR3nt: TGTGCCAGCAGTTTCAGGCATCCCGGGACCTACGAGCAGTACTTC
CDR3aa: CASSFRHPGTYEQYF

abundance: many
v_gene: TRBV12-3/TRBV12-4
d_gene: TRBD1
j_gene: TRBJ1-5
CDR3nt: TGTGCCAGCAGCCAAGACAGGGGGGGGAGCAATCAGCCCCAGCATTTT
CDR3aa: CASSQDRGGSNQPQHF

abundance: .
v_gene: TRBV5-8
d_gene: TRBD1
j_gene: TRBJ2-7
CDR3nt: TGTGCCAGCAGCGCCACAGGGGAACCCCAATGGGAGCAGTACTTC
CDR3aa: CASSATGEPQWEQYF

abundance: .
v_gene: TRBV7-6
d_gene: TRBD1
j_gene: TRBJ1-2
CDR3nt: TGTGCCAGCAGCGCCGAGGGGACAGGGATGGGCTACACCTTC
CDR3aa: CASSAEGTGMGYTF

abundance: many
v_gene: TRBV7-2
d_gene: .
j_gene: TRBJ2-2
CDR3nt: TGTGCCAGCAGCTTAGTCTTTTCAGCCTTTACCACCGGGGAGCTGTTTTTT
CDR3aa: CASSLVFSAFTTGELFF

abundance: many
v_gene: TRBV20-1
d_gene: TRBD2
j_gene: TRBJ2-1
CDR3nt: TGCAGTGCCGGGACTAGCGGGAGTGGATATGAGCAGTTCTTC
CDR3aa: CSAGTSGSGYEQFF

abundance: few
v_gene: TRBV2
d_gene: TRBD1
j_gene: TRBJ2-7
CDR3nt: TGTGCCAGCAAAGCCCGGGACAGCCCCTACGAGCAGTACTTC
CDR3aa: CASKARDSPYEQYF

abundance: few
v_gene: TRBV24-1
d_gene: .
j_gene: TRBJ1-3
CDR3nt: TGTGCCACCAGTGATTCAACACAGGGCGGACCTGGAAACACCATATATTTT
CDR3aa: CATSDSTQGGPGNTIYF

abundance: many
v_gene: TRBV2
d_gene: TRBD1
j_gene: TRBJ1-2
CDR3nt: TGTGCCAGCAGCAGACAGGGGACATCGTATGGCTACACCTTC
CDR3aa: CASSRQGTSYGYTF

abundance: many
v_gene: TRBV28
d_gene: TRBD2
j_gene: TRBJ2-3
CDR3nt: TGTGCCAGCAGTTCTCCCTCGTCTGGTAGCGGGAGGGCCGTATGGGATACGCAGTATTTT
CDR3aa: CASSSPSSGSGRAVWDTQYF

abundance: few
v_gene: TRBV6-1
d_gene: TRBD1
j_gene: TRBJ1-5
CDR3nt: TGTGCCAGCAAAGACAGGGTTGGCAATCAGCCCCAGCATTTT
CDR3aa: CASKDRVGNQPQHF

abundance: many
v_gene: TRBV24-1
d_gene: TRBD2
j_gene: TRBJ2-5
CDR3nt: TGTGCCACCAGTGACCCAGCGGCCGGGAGGGAGACCCAGTACTTC
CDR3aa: CATSDPAAGRETQYF

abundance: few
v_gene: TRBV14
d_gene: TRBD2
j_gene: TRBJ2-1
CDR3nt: TGTGCCAGCAGCGCGAGAGGACTAGCGGCTTACAATGAGCAGTTCTTC
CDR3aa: CASSARGLAAYNEQFF

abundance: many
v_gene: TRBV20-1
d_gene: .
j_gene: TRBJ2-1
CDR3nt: TGCAGTGCCCACCCAATAGAAACCAATGAGCAGTTCTTC
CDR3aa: CSAHPIETNEQFF

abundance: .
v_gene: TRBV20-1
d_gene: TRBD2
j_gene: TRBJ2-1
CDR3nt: TGCAGTGGGTGGCGGGAGGGGTACAATGAGCAGTTCTTC
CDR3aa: CSGWREGYNEQFF

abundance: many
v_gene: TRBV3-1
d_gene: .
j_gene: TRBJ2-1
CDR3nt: TGTGCCAGCAGCCCAAAGCTGGCTAGTTACTCCTACAATGAGCAGTTCTTC
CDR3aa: CASSPKLASYSYNEQFF

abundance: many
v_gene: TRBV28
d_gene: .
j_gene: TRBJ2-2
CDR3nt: TGTGCCACAGGAGGAGGATCGAACACCGGGGAGCTGTTTTTT
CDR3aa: CATGGGSNTGELFF

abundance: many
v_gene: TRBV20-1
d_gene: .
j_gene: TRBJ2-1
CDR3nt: TGCAGTGCTAGAGATGTAGGGGGAAGCTCCTACAATGAGCAGTTCTTC
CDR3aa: CSARDVGGSSYNEQFF

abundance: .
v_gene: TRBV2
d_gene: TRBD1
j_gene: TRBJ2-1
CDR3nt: TGTGTCAGCAGTGAAGGACAGGGGGCAGAGGGGGATGAGCAGTTCTTC
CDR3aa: CVSSEGQGAEGDEQFF

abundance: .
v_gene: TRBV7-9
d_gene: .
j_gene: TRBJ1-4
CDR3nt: TGTGCCAGCAGCTTACGGGGGATGGGTGAAAAACTGTTTTTT
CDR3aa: CASSLRGMGEKLFF

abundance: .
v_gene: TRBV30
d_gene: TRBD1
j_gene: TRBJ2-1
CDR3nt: TGTGCCTGGAGTGTCCAGTCAGGGGGAGATGAGCAGTTCTTC
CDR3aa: CAWSVQSGGDEQFF

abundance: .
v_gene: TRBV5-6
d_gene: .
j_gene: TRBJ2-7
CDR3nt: TGTGCCAGCAGCTCTCACCACGAGCAGTACTTC
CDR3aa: CASSSHHEQYF

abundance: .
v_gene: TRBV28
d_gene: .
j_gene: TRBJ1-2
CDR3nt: TGTGCCAGCAGTTCGATGGGGGTCTACGGCTACACCTTC
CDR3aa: CASSSMGVYGYTF

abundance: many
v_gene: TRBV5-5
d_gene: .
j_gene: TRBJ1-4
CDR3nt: TGTGCCAGCAGCTCGCGGAGTGCAACTAATGAAAAACTGTTTTTT
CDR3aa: CASSSRSATNEKLFF

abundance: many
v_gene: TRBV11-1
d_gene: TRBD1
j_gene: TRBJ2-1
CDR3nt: TGTGCCAGCAGGGACAGGGGCTCCTACAATGAGCAGTTCTTC
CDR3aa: CASRDRGSYNEQFF

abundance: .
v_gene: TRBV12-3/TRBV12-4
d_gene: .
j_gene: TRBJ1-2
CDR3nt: TGTGCCAGTGGGGTTTATGGCTACACCTTC
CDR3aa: CASGVYGYTF

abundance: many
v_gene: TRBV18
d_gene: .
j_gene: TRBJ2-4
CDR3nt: TGTGCCAGCTCTCAGAGACAGCTAGCCAAAAACATTCAGTACTTC
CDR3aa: CASSQRQLAKNIQYF